This T cell receptor beta chain was obtained from a study of blood T cell repertoires in COVID-19. Authors' data handling: Estimates of nucleated cell counts were drawn from the amplification of reference gene primers. The repertoire was sequenced with immunoSEQ multiplex PCR; TCRdb's copy has only in-frame clones and lacks some. Clonal size and the V and J genes are those of that table, whereas D and trimming came from the DNA. The profile shows around 400,000 clones, about 88% of them singletons. From germline, CDR1 is SQVTM and CDR2 ANQGSEA. The length of the CDR3 is 12 residues. Trimming cost V 4 bases and J 6 bases; bases outside gene matches: 2. This clone came up once.

The TCR was taken from a woman between 18 and 29 years old who had been exposed to COVID-19. Sequencing input: PBMCs or T cells enriched from blood (not recorded which). The genes are TRBV29-1 and TRBJ2-7; 11 bases fit TRBD1. The CDR3 sequence is CSVGGQGAEQYF. The CDR3 bases are TGCAGCGTTGGCGGACAGGGGGCCGAGCAGTACTTC.